Sequencing of this T cell receptor (beta chain) was carried out in a study of technical replicates of blood from a few donors. Repertoires were generated with immunoSEQ multiplex PCR, while TCRdb's copy carries only in-frame clones and drops some. The sample includes about 80,000 clones, approximately 96% of them seen just once. Germline-derived CDR1 and CDR2 are SGDLS and YYNGEE. The CDR3 totals 15 residues. With 5 bases clipped from V and 5 bases from J, the junction kept 4 bases outside the gene matches. This chain links TRBV9 with TRBJ2-2; 12 bases match TRBD2. Sequencing was carried out using T cells isolated from PBMCs. This sequence originates from a human donor in good health. CDR3 sequence reads: CASRAGTSGTGELFF. CDR3 nucleotide sequence: TGTGCCAGCAGGGCGGGGACTAGCGGGACCGGGGAGCTGTTTTTT.